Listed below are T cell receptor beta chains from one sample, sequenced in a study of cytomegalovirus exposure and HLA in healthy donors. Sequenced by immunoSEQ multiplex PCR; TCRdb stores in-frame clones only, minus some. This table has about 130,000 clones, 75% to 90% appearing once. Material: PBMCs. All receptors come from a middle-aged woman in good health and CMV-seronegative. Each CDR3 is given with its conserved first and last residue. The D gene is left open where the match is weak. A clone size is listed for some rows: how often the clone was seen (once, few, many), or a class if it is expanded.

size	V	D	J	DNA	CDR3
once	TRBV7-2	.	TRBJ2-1	TGTGCCAGCAGCGTGGGTGGGGGCGAGCAGTTCTTC	CASSVGGGEQFF
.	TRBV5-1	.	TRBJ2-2	TGCGCCAGCAGCTTAGGACAGCCTGAAACCGGGGAGCTGTTTTTT	CASSLGQPETGELFF
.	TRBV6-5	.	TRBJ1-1	TGTGCCAGCAGCCGAGGGAACACTGAAGCTTTCTTT	CASSRGNTEAFF
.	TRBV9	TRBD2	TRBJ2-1	TGTGCCAGCAGCGTGACGACTAGCGGGAGGGGCAATGAGCAGTTCTTC	CASSVTTSGRGNEQFF
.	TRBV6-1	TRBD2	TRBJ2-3	TGTGCCAGCAGTGGGGGGACTAGCGGCCACACAGATACGCAGTATTTT	CASSGGTSGHTDTQYF
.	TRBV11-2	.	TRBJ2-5	TGTGCCAGCAGCTTCCAGGGACTCCAGAAAGAGACCCAGTACTTC	CASSFQGLQKETQYF
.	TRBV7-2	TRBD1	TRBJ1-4	TGTGCCAGCAGCAGGGACAGGAATGAAAAACTGTTTTTT	CASSRDRNEKLFF
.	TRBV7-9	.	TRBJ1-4	TGTTCCAGCAGCTCCCAGGGAAAAGATGAAAAACTGTTTTTT	CSSSSQGKDEKLFF
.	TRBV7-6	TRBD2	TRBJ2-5	TGTGCCAGCAGGTCCACAGGACTAGCGGGGGGCCTAGGGGAGACCCAGTACTTC	CASRSTGLAGGLGETQYF
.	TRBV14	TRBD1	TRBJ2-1	TGTGCCAGCGGCCGCGGGACAGGTGGAGAGCAGTTCTTC	CASGRGTGGEQFF
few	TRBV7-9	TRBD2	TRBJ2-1	TGTGCCAGCAGCTGGGAGCGGGGGGGCACTGAGCAGTTCTTC	CASSWERGGTEQFF
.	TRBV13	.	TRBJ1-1	TGTGCCAGCAGCCCCGGGGGATACACTGAAGCTTTCTTT	CASSPGGYTEAFF
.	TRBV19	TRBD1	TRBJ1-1	TGTGCCAGTACCCCCCCGGGACAGGGGCACACTGAAGCTTTCTTT	CASTPPGQGHTEAFF
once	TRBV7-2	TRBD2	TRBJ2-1	TGTGCCAGCAGCTCCGACACTAGCGTCTGGGGGAATGAGCAGTTCTTC	CASSSDTSVWGNEQFF
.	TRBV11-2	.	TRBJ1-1	TGTGCCAGCAGCTTAGTTCCGGGGAACAGCTATAACACTGAAGCTTTCTTT	CASSLVPGNSYNTEAFF
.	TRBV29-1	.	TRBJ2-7	TGCAGCGTTGTGAGGGACTCCGCCTACGAGCAGTACTTC	CSVVRDSAYEQYF
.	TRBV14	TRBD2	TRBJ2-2	TGTGCCAGCAGCCCTTGGACTAGCCATAACACCGGGGAGCTGTTTTTT	CASSPWTSHNTGELFF
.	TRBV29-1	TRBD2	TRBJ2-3	TGCAGCGCCCTCTCGGAGGGAGCGGGGACAGATACGCAGTATTTT	CSALSEGAGTDTQYF
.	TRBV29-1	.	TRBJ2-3	TGCAGCGTTACTCAGCGCCCCAGCACAGATACGCAGTATTTT	CSVTQRPSTDTQYF
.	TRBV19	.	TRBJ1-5	TGTGCCAGTAGTATAAAAAATGCGGGAGGGGGGAGCTCTCAGCCCCAGCATTTT	CASSIKNAGGGSSQPQHF
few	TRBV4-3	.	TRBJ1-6	TGCGCCAGCAGCCAAGATGTCGGGGGTTCACCCCTCCACTTT	CASSQDVGGSPLHF
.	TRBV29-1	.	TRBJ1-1	TGCAGCGTTGCCCCGAGGGGGTTGACTGAAGCTTTCTTT	CSVAPRGLTEAFF
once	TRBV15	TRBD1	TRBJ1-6	TGTGCCACCAGCAGAGAGAGGGGACAGGGGAATAATTCACCCCTCCACTTT	CATSRERGQGNNSPLHF
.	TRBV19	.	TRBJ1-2	TGTGCCAGTAGTATAGGTCAGGGGTTCCCATATGGCTACACCTTC	CASSIGQGFPYGYTF
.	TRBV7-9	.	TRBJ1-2	TGTGCCAGCAGCTTAGTAGGGGGTGACAGTGGCTATGGCTACACCTTC	CASSLVGGDSGYGYTF
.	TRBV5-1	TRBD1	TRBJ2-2	TGCGCCAGCAGCTTACGACAGGGACAGAACACCGGGGAGCTGTTTTTT	CASSLRQGQNTGELFF
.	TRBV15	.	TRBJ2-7	TGTGCCACCAGCAGAGGCAGGGGTCGAGAGTACGAGCAGTACTTC	CATSRGRGREYEQYF
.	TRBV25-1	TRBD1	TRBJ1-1	TGTGCCAGCAGTGGCCAAGGACAGGGCGGGACTGAAGCTTTCTTT	CASSGQGQGGTEAFF
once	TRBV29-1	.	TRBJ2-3	TGCAGCGTTGTAAAAGCGGGCACAGATACGCAGTATTTT	CSVVKAGTDTQYF
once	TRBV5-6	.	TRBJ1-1	TGTGCCAGCAGCTTGCGAGGACAGATTGAAGCTTTCTTT	CASSLRGQIEAFF
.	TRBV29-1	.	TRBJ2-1	TGCAGCGCCACCGGGACTCCAACCTACAATGAGCAGTTCTTC	CSATGTPTYNEQFF
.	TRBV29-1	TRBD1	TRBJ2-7	TGCAGCGTTCCAGGGACAGGGAGACCCTACGAGCAGTACTTC	CSVPGTGRPYEQYF
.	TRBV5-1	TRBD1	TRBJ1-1	TGCGCCAGCAGCTTGAGTCGGGGCCAGGGGGGCACTGAAGCTTTCTTT	CASSLSRGQGGTEAFF
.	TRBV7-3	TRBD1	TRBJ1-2	TGTGCCAGCAGCTCGGGGACAGTCAATGGCTACACCTTC	CASSSGTVNGYTF
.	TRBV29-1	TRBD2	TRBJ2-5	TGCAGCGTTGTGGGGAATGGGGGGGAGCAGTACTTC	CSVVGNGGEQYF
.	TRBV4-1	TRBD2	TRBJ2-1	TGCGCCAGCAGCCAGGGACTAGAGTTCTACAATGAGCAGTTCTTC	CASSQGLEFYNEQFF
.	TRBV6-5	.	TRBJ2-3	TGTGCCAGCAGCCCCCTGCAGGGTGGCCCAGATACGCAGTATTTT	CASSPLQGGPDTQYF
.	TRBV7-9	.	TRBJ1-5	TGTGCCAGCAGCTTAGTGCAGGAGCCCCAGCATTTT	CASSLVQEPQHF
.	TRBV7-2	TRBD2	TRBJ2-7	TGTGCCAGCAGCTGGACTAGCGGGAGCGCGAGGTACGAGCAGTACTTC	CASSWTSGSARYEQYF
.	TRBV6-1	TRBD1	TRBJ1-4	TGTGCCAGCAGTGAAGCACCCCCAGGGGGCTGGGAAAAACTGTTTTTT	CASSEAPPGGWEKLFF
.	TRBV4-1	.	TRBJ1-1	TGCGCCAGCAGCCGGGCAAGCCTTTACTTCGCGAACACTGAAGCTTTCTTT	CASSRASLYFANTEAFF
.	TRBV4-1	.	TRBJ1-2	TGCGCCAGCAGCCAAGGTTCTAACCTGTTGTTCAGGGCTAACTATGGCTACACCTTC	CASSQGSNLLFRANYGYTF
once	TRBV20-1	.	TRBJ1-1	TGCAGTGCGCATTCGGGACTGGCTTTCTTT	CSAHSGLAFF
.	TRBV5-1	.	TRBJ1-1	TGCGCCAGCAGCTTGGGAGGGTTGGGAAACACTGAAGCTTTCTTT	CASSLGGLGNTEAFF
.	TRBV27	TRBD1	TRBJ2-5	TGTGCCAGCAGTTTAGGGACAGAGTACCAAGAGACCCAGTACTTC	CASSLGTEYQETQYF
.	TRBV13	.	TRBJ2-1	TGTGCCAGCAGCTTAGGCCGGGGTAGGTACAATGAGCAGTTCTTC	CASSLGRGRYNEQFF
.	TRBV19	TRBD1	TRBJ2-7	TGTGCCAGTAGACAAGGGACAGGGCGATTCTACGAGCAGTACTTC	CASRQGTGRFYEQYF
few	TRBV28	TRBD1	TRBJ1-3	TGTGCCAGCAGTTTCCGAGACAGGGTCTCTGGAAACACCATATATTTT	CASSFRDRVSGNTIYF